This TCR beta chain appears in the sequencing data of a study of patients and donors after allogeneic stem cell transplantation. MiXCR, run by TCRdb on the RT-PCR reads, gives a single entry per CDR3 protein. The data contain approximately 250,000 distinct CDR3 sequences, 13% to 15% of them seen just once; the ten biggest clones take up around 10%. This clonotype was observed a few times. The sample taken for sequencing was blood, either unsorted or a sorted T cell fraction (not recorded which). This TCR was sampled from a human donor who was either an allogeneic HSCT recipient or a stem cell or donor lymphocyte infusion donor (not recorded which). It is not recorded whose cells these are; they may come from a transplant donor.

CDR3 sequence: CSAYTGGADQPQHF. In DNA form, the CDR3 reads TGCAGTGCGTATACAGGGGGCGCAGACCAGCCCCAGCATTTT. The rearrangement links TRBV20-1 to TRBJ1-5, with 9 nucleotides matching TRBD1. The germline V gene has CDR1 DFQATT and CDR2 SNEGSKA (reference sequence). This CDR3 is built from 14 residues. V trimming: 6 bases; J trimming: 7 bases; junction bases outside the gene matches: 10.